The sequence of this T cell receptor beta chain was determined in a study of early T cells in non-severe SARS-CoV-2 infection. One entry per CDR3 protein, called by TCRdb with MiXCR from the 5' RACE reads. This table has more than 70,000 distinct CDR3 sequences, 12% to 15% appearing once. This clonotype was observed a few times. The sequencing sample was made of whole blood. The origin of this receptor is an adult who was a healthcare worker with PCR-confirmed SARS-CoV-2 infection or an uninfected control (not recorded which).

CDR3 in DNA: TGTGCCAGCATGCTGCGGGGCACAGATACGCAGTATTTT. Its protein is CASMLRGTDTQYF. This chain joins TRBV25-1 and TRBJ2-3; tentatively, D is TRBD2 (5 bases). CDR1 is MGHDK and CDR2 is SYGVNS in the germline V gene. The CDR3 is 13 amino acids. With 7 bases removed from V and 1 base from J, the gap between germline ends came to 9 bases.